Each of the 19 T cell receptor beta chains below was sequenced from the same sample in a study of control samples from healthy donors and cancer patients (TCRdb year 2020). Receptor libraries were prepared by the immunoSEQ multiplex PCR assay. The immuneACCESS repertoire file appears here via TCRdb, limited to in-frame rearrangements. These files lack a portion of the clones; in checked studies, under half of the deficit traces to unresolved V genes, and the cause of the others is not known. The sample table shows 150,000 to 200,000 clones, and 88% are seen once. The ten largest account for roughly 5% of the sample. The sequenced sample consisted of blood. The receptors shown here come from a woman aged 25 to 39 in good health.

This clone showed up just a few times. This sequence joins TRBV13 and TRBJ1-4, with a tentative D call TRBD1 (5 bases). V lost 0 bases and J lost 8, with 13 bases in between. Germline CDR1 reads PRHDT; CDR2 reads FYEKMQ (reference sequence). This CDR3 has 15 residues. The CDR3 coding sequence is TGTGCCAGCAGCTTAGGCCGGGGCCTCGGGGAAAAACTGTTTTTT. Translation gives CASSLGRGLGEKLFF.

The rearrangement uses TRBV19 and TRBJ2-3, with D maybe TRBD1 (5 bases). Deletions cut 2 bases from V and 4 bases from J, with 16 bases between. This CDR3 spans 16 amino acids. The germline CDR1 and CDR2 sequences are LNHDA and SQIVND (reference sequence). The CDR3 nucleotides read TGTGCCAGTAGTATATTAGGCCAGGGCCGGGCAGATACGCAGTATTTT. Translated: CASSILGQGRADTQYF.

V is TRBV15 and J is TRBJ1-2; D unclear. The V end lost 1 base, the J end lost 5 bases, and 14 bases lay between the germline ends. The CDR3 extends over 15 amino acids. CDR1 is LNHNV and CDR2 is YYDKDF in the germline V gene (reference sequence). This CDR3 is CATSRVGPGEYGYTF. DNA of the CDR3: TGTGCCACCAGCAGAGTTGGGCCGGGAGAGTATGGCTACACCTTC.

The J gene is TRBJ1-1, the V gene TRBV6-5, with a tentative D call TRBD1 (6 bases). The CDR3 spans 13 residues. From germline, CDR1 is MNHEY and CDR2 SVGAGI. Trimming removed 6 bases from V and 2 bases from J, with 10 bases in between. The CDR3 reads CASSPTGNTEAFF. CDR3 DNA: TGTGCCAGCAGCCCGACAGGTAACACTGAAGCTTTCTTT.

This chain uses TRBV4-2 with TRBJ2-5, with D possibly called TRBD1 or TRBD2 (6 bases each). V was cut by 4 bases and J by 0 bases, with 9 bases left in between. The CDR3 spans 14 residues. Germline V gene sequence: CDR1 LGHNA, CDR2 YNFKEQ. The CDR3 loop is CASSRGTNQETQYF. CDR3 bases: TGTGCCAGCAGCCGCGGGACAAACCAAGAGACCCAGTACTTC.

The chain is built from TRBV2 and TRBJ1-1; D perhaps matches TRBD1 (6 bases). This CDR3 comprises 13 residues. The germline V gene has CDR1 SNHLY and CDR2 FYNNEI. Trimming took off 10 bases at V and 2 bases at J, with 14 bases between the two ends. The CDR3: CATRGLYNTEAFF. In nucleotides, the CDR3 is TGTGCCACCAGGGGACTTTACAACACTGAAGCTTTCTTT.

The rearrangement joins TRBV15 to TRBJ1-2; 7 bases line up with TRBD1. CDR1 and CDR2 (germline): LNHNV, YYDKDF (reference sequence). The CDR3 length is 14 residues. V gave up 5 bases and J gave up 2 bases; unmatched junction bases: 5. CDR3 amino acids: CATSGTGQNYGYTF. The CDR3, as DNA: TGTGCCACCAGCGGAACGGGACAGAACTATGGCTACACCTTC.

This rearrangement joins TRBV5-1 to TRBJ1-5, with D possibly matching TRBD1 (5 bases). V was trimmed by 0 bases and J by 7 bases, leaving 14 bases between them. Germline CDR1 and CDR2: SGHRS and YFSETQ. The CDR3 has 15 residues. The CDR3 nucleotides are TGCGCCAGCAGCTTGGAGGGGACTACGACGCAGCCCCAGCATTTT. It specifies CASSLEGTTTQPQHF.

This rearrangement joins TRBV6-5 to TRBJ1-1; 8 nucleotides line up with TRBD1. Germline trimming cut 6 bases from V and 1 base from J; bases unmatched to any gene: 7. The CDR3 length is 15 residues. CDR1 MNHEY and CDR2 SVGAGI come from the germline V gene. The CDR3 sequence is CASRDRGTGNTEAFF. The CDR3 DNA sequence: TGTGCCAGCAGGGACCGCGGGACAGGGAACACTGAAGCTTTCTTT.

V is TRBV28 and J is TRBJ1-2; 10 nucleotides align to TRBD1. CDR1 and CDR2 from the germline V gene are MDHEN and SYDVKM. With V trimmed by 0 bases and J by 5 bases, 0 bases remained unmatched. The CDR3 length is 14 residues. CDR3 amino acids: CASSLWDRGYGYTF. The DNA of the CDR3 is TGTGCCAGCAGTTTATGGGACAGGGGGTATGGCTACACCTTC.

The table lists this clone with a count of one. CDR3: CASSSDYGYTF. CDR3 in DNA: TGTGCCAGCAGTTCGGACTATGGCTACACCTTC. The chain employs TRBV6-2 or TRBV6-3 and TRBJ1-2; D not certain. The CDR3 runs 11 residues. Per the germline V gene, CDR1 is MNHEY and CDR2 is SVGEGT. V lost 4 bases and J 3 bases, leaving 3 bases between the germline ends.

The chain is built from TRBV30 and TRBJ1-2, with D tentatively TRBD1 (5 bases). Trimming cost V 3 bases and J 5 bases, with 13 bases left between them. Germline V CDR1 and CDR2: GTSNPN, SVGIG (reference sequence). This CDR3 comprises 13 residues. The CDR3, as DNA: TGTGCCTGGAGCCCCGACAGACCTTATGGCTACACCTTC. As protein: CAWSPDRPYGYTF.

This chain links TRBV23-1 with TRBJ2-2; 8 bases align to TRBD1. TRBV23-1 falls under the ORF class, with uncertain function. The CDR3 totals 16 residues. J gave up 3 bases and V 2 bases, and 5 bases lay outside the gene matches. The CDR3 protein is CASSQRRGHHTGELFF. The CDR3 DNA is TGCGCCAGCAGTCAACGCAGGGGGCATCACACCGGGGAGCTGTTTTTT.

As regards this clone: Other DNA sequences in this specimen translate into the identical CDR3. The rearrangement uses TRBV4-1 and TRBJ1-5; D is possibly TRBD1 (6 bases). The germline V and J ends were trimmed by 0 bases and 4 bases, with 7 bases remaining between them. Germline CDR1 is MGHRA and CDR2 is YSYEKL. The CDR3 extends over 14 amino acids. CDR3 residues: CASSQDRGNQPQHF. For the CDR3, the DNA is TGCGCCAGCAGCCAAGATAGGGGGAATCAGCCCCAGCATTTT.

V usage is TRBV15 and J usage is TRBJ2-7; 10 bases map to TRBD1. This CDR3 spans 15 amino acids. After removal of 1 base from V and 7 bases from J, the junction contained 7 bases not matched to a gene. Germline V gives CDR1 LNHNV, CDR2 YYDKDF (reference sequence). The chain's CDR3 is CATSRAGTGVREQYF. CDR3 DNA sequence: TGTGCCACCAGCAGAGCCGGGACAGGGGTGAGGGAGCAGTACTTC.

The sample holds a few counts of this clone. The gene calls are TRBV10-3 and TRBJ2-3; D not certain. Trimming took 7 bases from V and 7 from J, leaving 9 bases between them. Germline assignment: CDR1 ENHRY and CDR2 SYGVKD. The CDR3 is 11 residues long. The CDR3 protein is CAIISPNTQYF. DNA for the CDR3: TGTGCCATCATAAGCCCAAATACGCAGTATTTT.

This clone was recorded at least ten times. CDR3 loop: CASSQDIDPRRYSYEQYF. Written as DNA, the CDR3 is TGCGCCAGCAGCCAAGATATCGACCCCAGACGGTACTCCTACGAGCAGTACTTC. V is TRBV4-1 and J is TRBJ2-7; D is unresolved. Germline CDR1 MGHRA, CDR2 YSYEKL. With 0 bases removed from V and 0 bases from J, the gap between germline ends came to 18 bases. This CDR3 has 18 amino acids.

This clone was seen a single time. V is TRBV7-9 and J is TRBJ1-1; the D is unclear. Germline CDR1 reads SEHNR; CDR2 reads FQNEAQ (reference sequence). V was pared by 2 bases and J by 0 bases, with 10 bases between. The CDR3 totals 15 residues. In DNA form, the CDR3 reads TGTGCCAGCAGCTTATTGGGGTATGTGAACACTGAAGCTTTCTTT. Encoded protein: CASSLLGYVNTEAFF.

This chain links TRBV7-8 with TRBJ2-2; 8 nucleotides agree with TRBD2. Trimming at V came to 3 bases and at J to 1 base, leaving 7 bases not matched to a gene. This CDR3 spans 17 amino acids. Germline V gives CDR1 SGHVS, CDR2 FQNEAQ. This chain's CDR3 is CASSFSLAGQNTGELFF. In nucleotides, the CDR3 is TGTGCCAGCAGCTTTAGTCTAGCGGGTCAGAACACCGGGGAGCTGTTTTTT.